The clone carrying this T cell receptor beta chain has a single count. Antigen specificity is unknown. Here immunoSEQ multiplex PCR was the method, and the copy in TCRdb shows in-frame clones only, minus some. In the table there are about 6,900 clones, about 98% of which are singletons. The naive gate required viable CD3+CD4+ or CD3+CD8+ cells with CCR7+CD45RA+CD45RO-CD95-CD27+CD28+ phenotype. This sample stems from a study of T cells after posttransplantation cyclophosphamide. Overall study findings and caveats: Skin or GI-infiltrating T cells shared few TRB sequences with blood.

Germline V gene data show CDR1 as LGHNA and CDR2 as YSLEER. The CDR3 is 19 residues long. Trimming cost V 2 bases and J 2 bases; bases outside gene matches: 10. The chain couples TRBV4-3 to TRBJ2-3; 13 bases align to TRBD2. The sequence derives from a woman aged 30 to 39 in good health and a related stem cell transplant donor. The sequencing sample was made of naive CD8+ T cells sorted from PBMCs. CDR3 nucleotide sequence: TGCGCCAGCAGCCAAACTAGCGGGGGGGCGTTTATGGCCACAGATACGCAGTATTTT. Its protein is CASSQTSGGAFMATDTQYF.